The clone carrying this TCR beta chain showed up many times. This may arise from a read error, as a much more abundant clone is one base away. CDR3 length: 16 amino acids. Germline V gene sequence: CDR1 MNHEY, CDR2 SMNVEV (reference sequence). The data originate from a study of tumor-infiltrating lymphocytes in oesophageal squamous cell carcinoma. TCRdb passed the PCR reads through MiXCR, listing each CDR3 protein once. The sample records approximately 19,000 distinct CDR3 sequences, 35% to 45% being singletons. This receptor was obtained from a female donor with esophageal squamous cell carcinoma. The sample was normal esophageal tissue next to the tumor. V is TRBV27 and J is TRBJ2-1, with 13 bases that match TRBD2. The J call may not be correct, given that the DNA end is closer to TRBJ2-7. The CDR3 region has the DNA TGTGCCAGCAGTGCGCGACTAGCGGGAGGCGTAAATGAGCAGTACTTC. This gives the protein CASSARLAGGVNEQYF.